This TCR beta chain emerged from a study of T cell responses to AZD1222 COVID-19 vaccine. Study overall: Both about-4-week and about-12-week second-dose recipients were combined.

TCRdb keeps only in-frame clones here, not all; method: immunoSEQ multiplex PCR. The sample holds about 30,000 clones; just over 90% are singletons and the top ten take 45%. To note about this clone: The antigen remains undetermined.

General study findings and limits: Clonal diversity was possibly underestimated, and the donors were mostly white British, with more females.

The germline V gene encodes CDR1 SGHTA and CDR2 FQGNSA. This CDR3 region has 15 residues. Trimming cost V 5 bases and J 7 bases; bases outside gene matches: 10. This sequence originates from an adult in good health. The chain couples TRBV7-2 to TRBJ2-7; 11 nucleotides line up with TRBD1. The specimen comprised peripheral blood, sampled on day 0 of AZD1222 vaccination. In DNA, the CDR3 is TGTGCCAGCAGCCCGACCGGGACAGGGGGTGTGGAGCAGTACTTC. This gives the protein CASSPTGTGGVEQYF.